Below, 4 T cell receptor beta chains from the same sample are listed, as sequenced in a study of T-cell reconstitution after alpha-beta-depleted transplantation in children. This sample's TCRbeta library carried unique molecular identifier barcodes. TCRdb used MiXCR to reprocess the PCR reads, holding one entry per CDR3 protein. The sample records approximately 1,000,000 distinct CDR3 sequences, about 29% being singletons. Sequenced material: PBMCs, mostly from graft donor cells, taken 360 days after TCRalphabeta/CD19-depleted stem cell transplant. The source of these receptors is a boy younger than two who had a stem cell transplant for SCID, so the T cells may come from the graft donor.

J is TRBJ2-5 and V is TRBV10-3; no clear D gene. Germline loops: CDR1 ENHRY, CDR2 SYGVKD. V lost 8 bases to trimming and J lost 1 base, with 11 bases between them. This CDR3 region has 13 residues. The DNA for the CDR3 is TGTGCCATCCGTTTGGACGGCCAAGAGACCCAGTACTTC. Protein: CAIRLDGQETQYF.

This clonotype was recorded a few times. The J gene is TRBJ1-1, the V gene TRBV19; D may be TRBD1 (5 bases). The CDR3 sequence is 15 residues long. Per the germline V gene, CDR1 is LNHDA and CDR2 is SQIVND (reference sequence). V shed 7 bases and J shed 2 bases, with 17 bases lying between them. The CDR3, as DNA: TGTGCCAGTACCTCCGGGACGTTTCCCAACACTGAAGCTTTCTTT. Translating gives CASTSGTFPNTEAFF.

This clonotype was observed a handful of times. This chain connects TRBV5-5 to TRBJ1-6; no clear D gene. CDR1 is SGHKS, CDR2 YYEKEE, per germline (reference sequence). Between the trimmed V and J ends, which lost 0 bases and 10 bases, there was a span of 8 bases. The CDR3 is made up of 13 amino acids. The DNA of the CDR3 is TGTGCCAGCAGCTTGGAAGTTTGGTCACCCCTCCACTTT. This translates into CASSLEVWSPLHF.

This sequence joins TRBV6-5 and TRBJ1-5; 7 nucleotides match TRBD1. The CDR3 consists of 16 residues. With V trimmed by 4 bases and J by 3 bases, 9 bases remained unmatched. In germline, CDR1 is MNHEY, CDR2 SVGAGI. The CDR3: CASSSVGTEPNQPQHF. The CDR3 coding sequence is TGTGCCAGCAGTTCGGTCGGGACAGAGCCCAATCAGCCCCAGCATTTT.